The entry below gives a single T cell receptor (beta chain) sequence along with its context. This specimen belongs to a study of cytotoxic CD8 clonotypes in ibrutinib-treated CLL. Here immunoSEQ multiplex PCR was the method, and the copy in TCRdb shows in-frame clones only, minus some. Here the sample spans 250,000 to 350,000 clones, approximately 79% being singletons. Per germline, CDR1 MDHEN and CDR2 SYDVKM. V lost 5 bases to trimming and J lost 0 bases; unmatched junction nucleotides: 7. The CDR3 covers 16 residues. Specimen: PBMCs, collected at disease progression, from a patient treated with ibrutinib. The chain uses TRBV28 and TRBJ2-5, with 9 bases fitting TRBD2. The sequence came from a human donor with chronic lymphocytic leukemia. The CDR3 nucleotides are TGTGCCAGCAGTCTTTGGACTAGCGCAAACCAAGAGACCCAGTACTTC. Translated, it gives CASSLWTSANQETQYF. Full variable domain (missing parts from reference TRBV28 and TRBJ2-5): DVKVTQSSRYLVKRTGEKVFLECVQDMDHENMFWYRQDPGLGLRLIYFSYDVKMKEKGDIPEGYSVSREKKERFSLILESASTNQTSMYLCASSLWTSANQETQYFGPGTRLLVL.